This T cell receptor beta chain was retrieved from a study of T cells in Graves' hyperthyroidism and ophthalmopathy (dated by TCRdb to about 2019). Regarding the study in general: Peripheral blood was collected at initial diagnosis, before any treatment. Prospective prediction of ophthalmopathy was tested in an independent validation cohort of 18 to 20 hyperthyroidism patients and around 16 patients who later progressed to ophthalmopathy. In addition, the study compared T-cell repertoires in thyroid tissue and in blood from about 6 Graves' hyperthyroidism patients. The roughly 94 discovery patients were randomly split 7:3 into training and test sets. According to the paper, TCR Vbeta CDR3 sequencing was carried out on approximately 140 peripheral blood samples, which came from fewer than 50 ophthalmopathy, under 85 hyperthyroidism and roughly 17 progressor patients. TCR V-J signatures able to tell the groups apart were searched for in a discovery cohort of 90 to 100 patients, of whom approximately 40 had Graves' ophthalmopathy and under 65 had stable Graves' hyperthyroidism. Once sampling was done, hyperthyroidism patients were given methimazole at a starting dose of 30 mg daily, whereas ophthalmopathy patients were given high-dose intravenous methylprednisolone. Overall study outcomes, separate from this receptor: A model built on a 13 V-J signature distinguished ophthalmopathy from stable hyperthyroidism, reaching around 88% sensitivity and approximately 83% specificity in cross-validation and 80%/75% in testing. In validation, the model predicted progression to ophthalmopathy with around 71% sensitivity and about 73% specificity, a median of around six months before onset. Sample size was not statistically predetermined, and investigators were not blinded to group allocation. Most expanded thyroid clonotypes (frequency above 0.001) were also detected in blood, a finding suggesting that blood repertoires may reflect thyroid immune responses.

CDR1 DFQATT and CDR2 SNEGSKA were looked up in the germline V gene (reference sequence). The CDR3 numbers 13 residues from cysteine through phenylalanine. Left in the record is the CDR3 DNA by itself, 39 bases read in frame from the first base. Comment on this clonotype: Its antigen is currently not known. No much larger clone is present one base from it, and per-base qualities are unavailable.

Ophthalmopathy patients had moderately to severely active disease, Clinical Activity Score of at least 3, NOSPECS grade of at least 4, and duration under 3 months. Any patient with an uncontrolled infection, another autoimmune disease, pregnancy or lactation was excluded. Diagnoses were established on the basis of clinical symptoms, serum thyroxine and TRAb, thyroid ultrasound, and orbital computed tomography. PBMCs were isolated from 7.5 to 10 ml of fresh peripheral blood by Ficoll-Paque density gradient centrifugation. Total RNA was extracted using Trizol reagent, and RNA quality was assessed on an Agilent 2100 Bioanalyzer. TCR beta CDR3 regions were amplified from RNA transcripts. A first-round RT-PCR of the TCR CDR3 used the HTBI primer set with the Qiagen OneStep RT-PCR kit. The libraries were constructed in a second round of multiplex PCR and then size-selected and purified. Sequencing of the libraries was done on an Illumina HiSeq2000 using paired-end 100 bp reads. The published analysis was carried out like this. Raw data were processed with SOAPnuke, discarding reads with adapters, uncalled bases, mean Phred below 15, or no exact constant-primer or identifier match. High-quality paired reads were merged with COPE v1.2.5, and unique nucleotide sequences were defined as clonotypes. Clonotypes were aligned to IMGT TRBV, TRBD and TRBJ reference segments using MiTCR v1.1. Analysis was restricted to V-J combinations with a frequency above 0.0001, which covered just over 98% of repertoires. The TCS score was defined as the ratio of F50 (clonal expansion) to E x V (chaos), calculated using BLOSUM62-based TCRdist between CDR3 peptides within each V-J. Welch's t-statistics and random forest reduced around 550 V-J features to 13, which were used in a naive Bayes classifier (R e1071). The public reads were reanalyzed by TCRdb: fastp trimming at Q25, MiXCR alignment, in-frame beta chains only. Each entry merges the rows of one CDR3 protein and shows their most common DNA and genes. TCRdb, not the original authors, processed these V and J calls. The sample includes about 640,000 distinct CDR3 sequences, with less than 25% observed a single time. Clones ranked in the top ten supply under 35% of the sample.

The receptor was isolated from a young man with Graves' ophthalmopathy. The chain was built from TRBV20-1 and TRBJ2-7; the D call could be TRBD1 or TRBD2, with each sharing 6 bases. Sample: blood. Here is the DNA: TGCTCCGGATGGTCTAAGGGGGGATGCGAGCAGTACTTC. This encodes CSGWSKGGCEQYF.